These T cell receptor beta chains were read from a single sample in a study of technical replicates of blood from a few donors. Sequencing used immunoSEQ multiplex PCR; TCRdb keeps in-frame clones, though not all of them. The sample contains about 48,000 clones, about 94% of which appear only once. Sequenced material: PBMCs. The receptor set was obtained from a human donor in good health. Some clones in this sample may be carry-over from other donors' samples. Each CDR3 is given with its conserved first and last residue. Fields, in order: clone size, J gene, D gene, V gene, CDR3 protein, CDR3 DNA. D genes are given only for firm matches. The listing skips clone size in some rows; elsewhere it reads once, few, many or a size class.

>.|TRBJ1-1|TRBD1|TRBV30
CAWRDRRVGDHTEAFF
TGTGCCTGGAGGGACAGGAGGGTCGGGGACCACACTGAAGCTTTCTTT
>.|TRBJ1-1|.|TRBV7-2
CASSSQRVNTEAFF
TGTGCCAGCAGCTCCCAGCGGGTTAACACTGAAGCTTTCTTT
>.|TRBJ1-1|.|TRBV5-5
CASSPRQALSTEAFF
TGTGCCAGCAGTCCTCGGCAGGCCCTTAGCACTGAAGCTTTCTTT
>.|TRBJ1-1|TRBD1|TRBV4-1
CASSQDSGRGTRNTEAFF
TGCGCCAGCAGCCAAGATAGCGGCAGGGGGACTCGGAACACTGAAGCTTTCTTT
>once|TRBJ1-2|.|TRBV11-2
CASSLESWSTGYGYTF
TGTGCCAGCAGCTTAGAGAGTTGGTCAACTGGCTATGGCTACACCTTC
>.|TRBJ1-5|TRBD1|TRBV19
CASSSQGANQPQHF
TGTGCCAGTAGTAGCCAGGGGGCAAATCAGCCCCAGCATTTT
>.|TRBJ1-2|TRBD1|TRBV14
CASSRQQGYGYTF
TGTGCCAGCAGCCGTCAACAGGGGTATGGCTACACCTTC
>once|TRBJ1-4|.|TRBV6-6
CASSTPEVGEKLFF
TGTGCCAGCAGCACCCCCGAGGTGGGTGAAAAACTGTTTTTT
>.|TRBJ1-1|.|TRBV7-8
CATIQGSVEEDEAFF
TGTGCCACCATACAGGGTTCGGTAGAGGAGGATGAAGCTTTCTTT
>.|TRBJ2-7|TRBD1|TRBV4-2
CASSGTGGMGDKQYF
TGTGCCAGCAGCGGGACAGGGGGCATGGGAGACAAGCAGTACTTC
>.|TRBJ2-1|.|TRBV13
CASSSRDRGSYNEQFF
TGTGCCAGCAGCTCCCGCGATCGGGGATCGTACAATGAGCAGTTCTTC
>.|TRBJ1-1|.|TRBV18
CASSPTQGSSDRGTEAFF
TGTGCCAGCTCACCTACCCAGGGTAGTTCCGATCGTGGCACTGAAGCTTTCTTT
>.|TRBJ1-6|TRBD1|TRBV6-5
CASKPQGNYNSPLHF
TGTGCCAGCAAGCCACAGGGGAACTATAATTCACCCCTCCACTTT
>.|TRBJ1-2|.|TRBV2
CASSVQEHYGYTF
TGTGCCAGCAGTGTCCAGGAACACTATGGCTACACCTTC
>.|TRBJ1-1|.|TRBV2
CASSDLTGFSEAFF
TGTGCCAGCAGTGATCTAACGGGATTTTCTGAAGCTTTCTTT
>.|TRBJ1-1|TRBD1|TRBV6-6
CASSYQQGRGAFF
TGTGCCAGCAGTTACCAACAGGGGCGGGGAGCTTTCTTT
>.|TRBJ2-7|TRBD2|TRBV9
CASSTRLAESYEQYF
TGTGCCAGCAGCACGCGACTAGCGGAAAGCTACGAGCAGTACTTC
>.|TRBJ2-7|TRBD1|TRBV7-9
CASRSTTGGWYEQYF
TGTGCCAGCAGGAGTACGACAGGGGGCTGGTACGAGCAGTACTTC
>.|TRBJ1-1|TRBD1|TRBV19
CASSTAASRGPTEAFF
TGTGCCAGTAGTACCGCGGCTTCCAGGGGGCCCACTGAAGCTTTCTTT
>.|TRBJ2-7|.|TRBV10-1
CASSECRGSYEQYF
TGCGCCAGCAGTGAGTGCAGGGGTTCCTACGAGCAGTACTTC
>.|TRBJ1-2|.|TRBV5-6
CASSLRQSPGYTF
TGTGCCAGCAGCCTCCGACAATCCCCGGGCTACACCTTC
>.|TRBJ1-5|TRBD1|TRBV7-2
CASSAAGGDQPQHF
TGTGCCAGCAGCGCCGCAGGGGGTGATCAGCCCCAGCATTTT
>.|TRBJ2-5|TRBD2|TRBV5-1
CASSLDPSGVTQETQYF
TGCGCCAGCAGCTTGGACCCTAGCGGGGTGACTCAAGAGACCCAGTACTTC
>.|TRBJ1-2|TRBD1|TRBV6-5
CASSYFGDSRGYTF
TGTGCCAGCAGTTACTTTGGGGACAGCCGGGGCTACACCTTC
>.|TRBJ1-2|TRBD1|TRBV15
CATSGRQGASGYTF
TGTGCCACCAGCGGACGACAGGGGGCGTCTGGCTACACCTTC
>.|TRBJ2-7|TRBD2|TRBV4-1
CASSGLAGSYEQYF
TGCGCCAGCAGCGGGTTAGCGGGGTCCTACGAGCAGTACTTC
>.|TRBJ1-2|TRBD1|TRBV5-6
CASSLVPGQSNYGYTF
TGTGCCAGCAGCTTGGTCCCGGGACAGTCTAACTATGGCTACACCTTC
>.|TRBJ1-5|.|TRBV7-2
CASSLEVTEGNQPQHF
TGTGCCAGCAGCTTAGAGGTCACCGAGGGAAATCAGCCCCAGCATTTT
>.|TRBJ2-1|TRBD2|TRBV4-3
CASSPDPSGHNEQFF
TGCGCCAGCAGCCCAGACCCTAGCGGGCACAATGAGCAGTTCTTC
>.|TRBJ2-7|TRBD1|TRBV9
CASGDSGSEQYF
TGTGCCAGCGGGGACAGTGGCTCTGAGCAGTACTTC
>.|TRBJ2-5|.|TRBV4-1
CASSSQEEVPETQYF
TGCGCCAGCAGCTCCCAGGAGGAGGTTCCAGAGACCCAGTACTTC
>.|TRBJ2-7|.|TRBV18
CASSSPHLTSYEQYF
TGTGCCAGCTCATCACCTCACTTGACTAGCTACGAGCAGTACTTC
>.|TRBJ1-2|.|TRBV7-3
CASSLFRRYGYTF
TGTGCCAGCAGCTTATTTCGCCGGTATGGCTACACCTTC
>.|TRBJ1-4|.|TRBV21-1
CASTAARDFPSEKLFF
TGTGCCAGCACAGCTGCCCGGGACTTTCCTTCTGAAAAACTGTTTTTT
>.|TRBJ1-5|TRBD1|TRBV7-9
CASSLDDRDVQPQHF
TGTGCCAGCAGCTTAGATGACAGGGACGTCCAGCCCCAGCATTTT
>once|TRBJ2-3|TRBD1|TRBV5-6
CASSRTGTGLTNTQYF
TGTGCCAGCAGCCGTACCGGGACAGGGTTAACAAATACGCAGTATTTT
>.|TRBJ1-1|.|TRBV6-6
CASNTNRDTEAFF
TGTGCCAGCAATACCAACAGGGACACTGAAGCTTTCTTT
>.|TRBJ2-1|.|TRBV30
CAWGTDNEQFF
TGTGCCTGGGGTACGGACAATGAGCAGTTCTTC
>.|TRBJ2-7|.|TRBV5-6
CASSRDYEQYF
TGTGCCAGCAGCAGAGACTACGAGCAGTACTTC
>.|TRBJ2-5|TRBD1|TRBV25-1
CASSSGQVLQETQYF
TGTGCCAGCAGTTCGGGACAGGTCTTACAAGAGACCCAGTACTTC
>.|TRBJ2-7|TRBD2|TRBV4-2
CASSRDTSGSFGQYF
TGTGCCAGCAGCCGGGATACTAGCGGGAGTTTCGGGCAGTACTTC
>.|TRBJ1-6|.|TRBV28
CASRTGLMDNSPLHF
TGTGCCAGCAGAACAGGGCTTATGGATAATTCACCCCTCCACTTT
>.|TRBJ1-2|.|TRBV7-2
CASSPVNYGYTF
TGTGCCAGCAGCCCCGTTAACTATGGCTACACCTTC
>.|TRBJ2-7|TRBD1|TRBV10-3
CAISEFGTGSSYEQYF
TGTGCCATCAGTGAGTTCGGGACAGGGAGCTCCTACGAGCAGTACTTC
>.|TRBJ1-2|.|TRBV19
CASSSRGRVGGYTF
TGTGCCAGTAGCTCGAGAGGCAGGGTGGGTGGCTACACCTTC
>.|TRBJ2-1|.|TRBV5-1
CASSDNGGSNEQFF
TGCGCCAGCAGCGATAACGGGGGTTCGAATGAGCAGTTCTTC
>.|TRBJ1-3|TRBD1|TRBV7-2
CASSPGQGRNTIYF
TGTGCCAGCAGCCCAGGACAGGGGAGAAACACCATATATTTT
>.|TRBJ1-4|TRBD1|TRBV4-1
CASSLRTGGTNEKLFF
TGCGCCAGCAGCCTTAGGACAGGGGGTACTAATGAAAAACTGTTTTTT
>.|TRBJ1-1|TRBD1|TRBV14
CASSQNRGFTEAFF
TGTGCCAGCAGCCAAAACAGGGGATTCACTGAAGCTTTCTTT